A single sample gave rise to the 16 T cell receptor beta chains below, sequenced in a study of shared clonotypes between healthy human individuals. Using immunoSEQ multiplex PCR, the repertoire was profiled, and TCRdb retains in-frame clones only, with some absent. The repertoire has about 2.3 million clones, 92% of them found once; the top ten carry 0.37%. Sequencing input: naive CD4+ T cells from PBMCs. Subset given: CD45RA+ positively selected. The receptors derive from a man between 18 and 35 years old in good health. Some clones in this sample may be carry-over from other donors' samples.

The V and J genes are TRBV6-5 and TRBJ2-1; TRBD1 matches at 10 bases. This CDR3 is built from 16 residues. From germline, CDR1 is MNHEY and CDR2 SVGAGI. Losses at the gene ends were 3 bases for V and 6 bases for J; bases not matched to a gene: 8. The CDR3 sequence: CASSYRGGQGFNEQFF. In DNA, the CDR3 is TGTGCCAGCAGTTATAGGGGGGGACAGGGGTTCAATGAGCAGTTCTTC.

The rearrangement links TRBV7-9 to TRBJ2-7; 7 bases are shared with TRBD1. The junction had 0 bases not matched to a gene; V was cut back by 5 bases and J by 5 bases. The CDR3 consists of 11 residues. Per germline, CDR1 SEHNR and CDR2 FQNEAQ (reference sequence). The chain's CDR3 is CASSQGDEQYF. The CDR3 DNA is TGTGCCAGCAGCCAGGGGGACGAGCAGTACTTC.

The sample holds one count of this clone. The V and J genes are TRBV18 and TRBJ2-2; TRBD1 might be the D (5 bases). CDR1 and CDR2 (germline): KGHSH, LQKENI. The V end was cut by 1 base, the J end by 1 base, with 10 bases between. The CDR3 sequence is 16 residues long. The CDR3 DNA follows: TGTGCCAGCTCACCACGGGGCGGAATGAACACCGGGGAGCTGTTTTTT. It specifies CASSPRGGMNTGELFF.

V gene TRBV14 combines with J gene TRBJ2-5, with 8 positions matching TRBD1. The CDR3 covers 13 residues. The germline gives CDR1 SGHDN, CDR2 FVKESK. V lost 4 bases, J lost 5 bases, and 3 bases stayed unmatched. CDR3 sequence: CASSRTGPETQYF. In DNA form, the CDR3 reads TGTGCCAGCAGCCGGACAGGGCCGGAGACCCAGTACTTC.

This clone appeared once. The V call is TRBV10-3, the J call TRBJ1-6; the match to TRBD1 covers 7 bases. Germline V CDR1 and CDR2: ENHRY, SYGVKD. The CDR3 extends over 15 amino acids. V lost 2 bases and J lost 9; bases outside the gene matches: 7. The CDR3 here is CAISERGDSSSPLHF. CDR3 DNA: TGTGCCATCAGTGAGAGGGGGGACAGTTCTTCACCCCTCCACTTT.

The CDR3 coding sequence is TGTGCCAGCGAAAATGGGATGATTGGCGGGGAGCTGTTTTTT. Its translation: CASENGMIGGELFF. J is TRBJ2-2 and V is TRBV9, with D uncertain. Germline CDR1 and CDR2: SGDLS and YYNGEE. There are 14 residues in the CDR3. Trimming pared 7 bases from V and 7 bases from J, leaving 17 bases between.

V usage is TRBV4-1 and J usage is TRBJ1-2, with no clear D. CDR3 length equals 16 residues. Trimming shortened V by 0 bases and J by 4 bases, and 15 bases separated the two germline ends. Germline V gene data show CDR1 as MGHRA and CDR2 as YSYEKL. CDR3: CASSQEGTAASYGYTF. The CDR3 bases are TGCGCCAGCAGCCAAGAAGGCACAGCCGCATCCTATGGCTACACCTTC.

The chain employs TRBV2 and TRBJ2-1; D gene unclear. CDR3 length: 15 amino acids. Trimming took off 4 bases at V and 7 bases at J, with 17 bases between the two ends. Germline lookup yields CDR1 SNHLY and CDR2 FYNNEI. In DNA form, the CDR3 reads TGTGCCAGCAGTGTCGGGTATCAATCCGGGAATGAGCAGTTCTTC. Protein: CASSVGYQSGNEQFF.

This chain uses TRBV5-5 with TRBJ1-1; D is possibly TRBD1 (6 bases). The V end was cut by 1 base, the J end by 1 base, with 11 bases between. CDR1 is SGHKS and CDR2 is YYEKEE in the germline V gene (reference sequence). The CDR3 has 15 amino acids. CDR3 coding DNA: TGTGCCAGCAGCTTGATTGGGGGCGGGAACACTGAAGCTTTCTTT. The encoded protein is CASSLIGGGNTEAFF.

The CDR3 DNA reads as TGTGCCAGCAGCTTAACCATAGCGGGAACACCCGGGGAGCTGTTTTTT. Its translation: CASSLTIAGTPGELFF. The chain employs TRBV11-3 and TRBJ2-2, with TRBD2 matching over 8 bases. V lost 2 bases to trimming and J lost 6 bases; unmatched junction nucleotides: 8. Germline loops: CDR1 SGHNT, CDR2 YENEEA. CDR3 length: 16 residues.

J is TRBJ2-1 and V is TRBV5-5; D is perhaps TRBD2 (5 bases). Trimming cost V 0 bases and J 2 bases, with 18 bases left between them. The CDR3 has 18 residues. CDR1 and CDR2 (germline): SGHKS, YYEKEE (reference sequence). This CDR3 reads CASSLGGSSRQTYNEQFF. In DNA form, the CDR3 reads TGTGCCAGCAGCTTGGGGGGATCTAGCCGCCAGACCTACAATGAGCAGTTCTTC.

Written as DNA, the CDR3 is TGTGCCAGCAGTTTCATATCGTTTGGGCAGGGGGATCAGCCCCAGCATTTT. Protein sequence: CASSFISFGQGDQPQHF. The chain couples TRBV28 to TRBJ1-5; 7 bases are a match to TRBD1. The CDR3 runs to 17 residues. Germline CDR1 is MDHEN and CDR2 is SYDVKM. After removal of 3 bases from V and 5 bases from J, the junction contained 13 bases not matched to a gene.

The CDR3 DNA sequence: TGTGCCAGCAGCTTAGACAGGGCAACTAATGAAAAACTGTTTTTT. Translating it yields CASSLDRATNEKLFF. The chain employs TRBV7-9 and TRBJ1-4; D may be TRBD1 (6 bases). V was pared by 1 base and J by 0 bases, with 6 bases between. Germline CDR1 reads SEHNR; CDR2 reads FQNEAQ (reference sequence). There are 15 residues in the CDR3.

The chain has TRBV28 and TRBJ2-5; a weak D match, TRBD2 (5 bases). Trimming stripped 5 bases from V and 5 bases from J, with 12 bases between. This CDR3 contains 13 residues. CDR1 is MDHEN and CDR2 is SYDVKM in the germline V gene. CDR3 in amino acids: CASSPPPGETQYF. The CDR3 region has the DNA TGTGCCAGCAGTCCCCCCCCGGGGGAGACCCAGTACTTC.

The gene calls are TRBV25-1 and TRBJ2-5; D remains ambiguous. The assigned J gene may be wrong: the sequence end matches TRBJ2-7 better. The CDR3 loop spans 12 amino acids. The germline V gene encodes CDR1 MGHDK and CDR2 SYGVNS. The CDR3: CASSVVGYEQYF. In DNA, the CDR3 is TGTGCCAGCAGTGTAGTAGGGTACGAGCAGTACTTC.

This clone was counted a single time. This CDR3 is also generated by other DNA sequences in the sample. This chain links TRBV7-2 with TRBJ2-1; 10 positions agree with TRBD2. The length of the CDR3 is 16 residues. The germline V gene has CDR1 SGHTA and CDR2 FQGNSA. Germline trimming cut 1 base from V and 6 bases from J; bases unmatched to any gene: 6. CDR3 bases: TGTGCCAGCAGCTTAGTGCGCGTAGCGGGAGGCAATGAGCAGTTCTTC. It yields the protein CASSLVRVAGGNEQFF.